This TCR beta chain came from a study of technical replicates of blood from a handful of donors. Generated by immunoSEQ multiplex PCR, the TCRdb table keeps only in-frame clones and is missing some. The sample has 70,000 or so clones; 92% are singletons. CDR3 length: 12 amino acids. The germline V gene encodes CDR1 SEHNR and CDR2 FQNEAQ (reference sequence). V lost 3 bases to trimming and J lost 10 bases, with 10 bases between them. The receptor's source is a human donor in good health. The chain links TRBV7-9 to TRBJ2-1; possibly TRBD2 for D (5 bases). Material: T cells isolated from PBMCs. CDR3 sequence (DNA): TGTGCCAGCAGCTTCGGGGTTGAGGAGCAGTTCTTC. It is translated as CASSFGVEEQFF.